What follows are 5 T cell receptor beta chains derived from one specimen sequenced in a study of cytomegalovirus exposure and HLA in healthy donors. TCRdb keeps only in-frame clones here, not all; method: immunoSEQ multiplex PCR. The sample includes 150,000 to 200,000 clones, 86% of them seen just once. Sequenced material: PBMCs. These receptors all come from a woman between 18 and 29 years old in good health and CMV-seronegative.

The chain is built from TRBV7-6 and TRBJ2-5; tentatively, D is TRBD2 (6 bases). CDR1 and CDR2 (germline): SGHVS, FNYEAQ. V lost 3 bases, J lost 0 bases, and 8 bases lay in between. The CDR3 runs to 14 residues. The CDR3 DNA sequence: TGTGCCAGCAGCTTGGCGGGAAACCAAGAGACCCAGTACTTC. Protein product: CASSLAGNQETQYF.

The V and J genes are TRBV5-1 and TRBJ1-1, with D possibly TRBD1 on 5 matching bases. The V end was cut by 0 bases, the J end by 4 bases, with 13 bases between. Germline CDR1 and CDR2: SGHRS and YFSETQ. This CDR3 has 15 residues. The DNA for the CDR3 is TGCGCCAGCAGCTTGGACCCCCGGGGGACCACTGAAGCTTTCTTT. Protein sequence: CASSLDPRGTTEAFF.

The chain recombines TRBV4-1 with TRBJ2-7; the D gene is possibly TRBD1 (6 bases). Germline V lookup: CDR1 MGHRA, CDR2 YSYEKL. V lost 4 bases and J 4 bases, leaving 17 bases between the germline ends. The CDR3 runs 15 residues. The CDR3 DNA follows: TGCGCCAGCAGCCCGAACCTACTTACAGGGTACGAGCAGTACTTC. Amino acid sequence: CASSPNLLTGYEQYF.

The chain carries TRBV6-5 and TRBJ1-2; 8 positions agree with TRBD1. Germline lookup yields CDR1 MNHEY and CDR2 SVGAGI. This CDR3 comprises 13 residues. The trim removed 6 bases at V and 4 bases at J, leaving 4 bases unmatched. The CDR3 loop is CASRFTGGYGYTF. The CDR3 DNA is TGTGCCAGCAGATTTACAGGGGGCTATGGCTACACCTTC.

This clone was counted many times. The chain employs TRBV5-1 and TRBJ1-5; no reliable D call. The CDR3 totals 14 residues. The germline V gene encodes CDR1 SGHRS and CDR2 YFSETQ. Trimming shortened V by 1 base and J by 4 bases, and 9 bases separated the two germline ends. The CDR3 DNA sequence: TGCGCCAGCAGCTTGTACGGCGGGAATCAGCCCCAGCATTTT. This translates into CASSLYGGNQPQHF.